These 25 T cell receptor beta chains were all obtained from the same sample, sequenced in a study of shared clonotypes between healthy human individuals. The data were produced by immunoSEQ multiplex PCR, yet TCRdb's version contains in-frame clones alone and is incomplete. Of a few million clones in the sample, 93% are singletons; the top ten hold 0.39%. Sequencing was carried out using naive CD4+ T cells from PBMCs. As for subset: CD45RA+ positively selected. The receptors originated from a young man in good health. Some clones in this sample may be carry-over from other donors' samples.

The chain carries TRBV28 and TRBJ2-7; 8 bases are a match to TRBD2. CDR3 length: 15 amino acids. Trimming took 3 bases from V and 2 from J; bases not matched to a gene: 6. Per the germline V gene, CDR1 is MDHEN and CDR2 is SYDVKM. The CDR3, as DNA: TGTGCCAGCAGTTTTGGGCTAGCGGGCCCCTACGAGCAGTACTTC. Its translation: CASSFGLAGPYEQYF.

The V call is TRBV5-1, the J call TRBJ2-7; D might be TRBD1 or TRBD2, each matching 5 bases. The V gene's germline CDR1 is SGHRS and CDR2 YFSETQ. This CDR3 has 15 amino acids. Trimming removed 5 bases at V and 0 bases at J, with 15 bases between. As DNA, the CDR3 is TGCGCCAGCAGGACCAGGGCGGGCAGCTCCTACGAGCAGTACTTC. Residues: CASRTRAGSSYEQYF.

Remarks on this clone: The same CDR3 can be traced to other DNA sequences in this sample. Written as DNA, the CDR3 is TGCAGCGTTGGGGGACGCGAGACCCAGTACTTC. This sequence encodes CSVGGRETQYF. The J gene is TRBJ2-5, the V gene TRBV29-1; D may match TRBD1 or TRBD2 (5 bases each). The germline V and J ends were trimmed by 4 bases and 5 bases, with 8 bases remaining between them. The CDR3 is 11 residues long. Germline V gene sequence: CDR1 SQVTM, CDR2 ANQGSEA.

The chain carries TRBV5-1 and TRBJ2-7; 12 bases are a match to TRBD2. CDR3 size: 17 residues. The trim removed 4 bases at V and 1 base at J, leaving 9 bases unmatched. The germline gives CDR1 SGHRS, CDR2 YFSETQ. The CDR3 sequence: CASSRRASGRGSYEQYF. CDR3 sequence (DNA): TGCGCCAGCAGCCGGAGGGCTAGCGGGAGGGGGTCCTACGAGCAGTACTTC.

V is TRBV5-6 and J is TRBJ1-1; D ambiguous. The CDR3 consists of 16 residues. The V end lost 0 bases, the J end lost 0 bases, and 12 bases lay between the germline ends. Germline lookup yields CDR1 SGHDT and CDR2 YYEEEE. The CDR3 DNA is TGTGCCAGCAGCTTGGAATGGACGCCAATGAACACTGAAGCTTTCTTT. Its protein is CASSLEWTPMNTEAFF.

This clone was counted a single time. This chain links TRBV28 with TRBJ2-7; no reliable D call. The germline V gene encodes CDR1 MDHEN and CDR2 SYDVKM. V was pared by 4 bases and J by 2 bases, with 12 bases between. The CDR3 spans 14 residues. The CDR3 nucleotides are TGTGCCAGCAGTTCCCCCCCAAATACCTACGAGCAGTACTTC. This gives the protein CASSSPPNTYEQYF.

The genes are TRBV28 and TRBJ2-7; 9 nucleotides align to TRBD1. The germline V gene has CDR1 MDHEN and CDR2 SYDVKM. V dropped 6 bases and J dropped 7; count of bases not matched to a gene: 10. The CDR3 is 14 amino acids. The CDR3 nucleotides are TGTGCCAGCAGGGCCGGACAGGGGAGCTGGGAGCAGTACTTC. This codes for CASRAGQGSWEQYF.

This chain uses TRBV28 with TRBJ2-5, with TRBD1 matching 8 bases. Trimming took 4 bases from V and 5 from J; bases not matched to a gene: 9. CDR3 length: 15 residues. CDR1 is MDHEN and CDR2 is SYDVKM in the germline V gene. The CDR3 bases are TGTGCCAGCAGTTCACCTCAGGGGGCAGGGGAGACCCAGTACTTC. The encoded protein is CASSSPQGAGETQYF.

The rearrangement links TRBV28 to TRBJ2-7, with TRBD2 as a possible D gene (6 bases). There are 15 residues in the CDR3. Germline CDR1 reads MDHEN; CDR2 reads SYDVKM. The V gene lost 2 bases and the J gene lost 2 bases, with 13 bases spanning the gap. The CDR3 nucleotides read TGTGCCAGCAGTTTACATGGGAGGAGGGCCTACGAGCAGTACTTC. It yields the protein CASSLHGRRAYEQYF.

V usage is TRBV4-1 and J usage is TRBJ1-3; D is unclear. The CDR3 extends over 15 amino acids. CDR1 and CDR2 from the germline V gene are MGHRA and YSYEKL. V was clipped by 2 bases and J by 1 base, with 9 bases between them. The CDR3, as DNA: TGCGCCAGCAGCCAATCCCAGATTTCTGGAAACACCATATATTTT. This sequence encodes CASSQSQISGNTIYF.

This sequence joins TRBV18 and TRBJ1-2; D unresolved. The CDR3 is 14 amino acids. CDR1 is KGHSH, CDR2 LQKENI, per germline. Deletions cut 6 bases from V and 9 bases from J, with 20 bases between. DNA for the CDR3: TGTGCCAGCTCGCCTGTCACAGACTTCCGGAGCTACACCTTC. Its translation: CASSPVTDFRSYTF.

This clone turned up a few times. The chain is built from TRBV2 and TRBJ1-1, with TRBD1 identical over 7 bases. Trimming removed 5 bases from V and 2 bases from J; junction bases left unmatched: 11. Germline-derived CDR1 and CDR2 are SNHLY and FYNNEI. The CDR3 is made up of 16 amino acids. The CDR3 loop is CASSWTGKGVNTEAFF. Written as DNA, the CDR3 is TGTGCCAGCAGTTGGACAGGCAAAGGTGTAAACACTGAAGCTTTCTTT.

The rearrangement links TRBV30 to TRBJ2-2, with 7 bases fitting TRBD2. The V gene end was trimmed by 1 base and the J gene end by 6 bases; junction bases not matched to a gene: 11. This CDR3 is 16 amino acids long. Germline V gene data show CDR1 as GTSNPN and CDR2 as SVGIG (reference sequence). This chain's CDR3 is CAWSGGWREPPGELFF. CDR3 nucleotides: TGTGCCTGGAGTGGGGGCTGGCGGGAGCCCCCCGGGGAGCTGTTTTTT.

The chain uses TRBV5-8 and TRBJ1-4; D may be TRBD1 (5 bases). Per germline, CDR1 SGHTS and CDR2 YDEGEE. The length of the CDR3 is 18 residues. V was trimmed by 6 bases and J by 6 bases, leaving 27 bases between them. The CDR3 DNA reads TGTGCCAGCATCCCTTGGGGCCGACTAGACCTTACCCATGAAAAACTGTTTTTT. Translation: CASIPWGRLDLTHEKLFF.

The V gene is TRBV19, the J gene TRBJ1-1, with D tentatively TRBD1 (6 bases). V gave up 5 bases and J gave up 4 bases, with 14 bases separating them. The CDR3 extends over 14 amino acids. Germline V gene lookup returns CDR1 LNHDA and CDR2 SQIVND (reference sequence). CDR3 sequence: CASSPRGGSTEAFF. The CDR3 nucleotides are TGTGCCAGTAGTCCTAGAGGGGGAAGCACTGAAGCTTTCTTT.

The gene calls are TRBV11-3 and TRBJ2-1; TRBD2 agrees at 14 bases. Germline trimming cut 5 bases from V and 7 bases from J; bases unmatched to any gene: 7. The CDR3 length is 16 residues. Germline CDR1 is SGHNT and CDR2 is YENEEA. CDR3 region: CASSAGLAGGWNEQFF. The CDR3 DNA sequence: TGTGCCAGCAGCGCAGGACTAGCGGGAGGATGGAATGAGCAGTTCTTC. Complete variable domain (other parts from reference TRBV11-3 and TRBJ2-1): EAGVVQSPRYKIIEKKQPVAFWCNPISGHNTLYWYLQNLGQGPELLIRYENEEAVDDSQLPKDRFSAERLKGVDSTLKIQPAELGDSAVYLCASSAGLAGGWNEQFFGPGTRLTVL.

The CDR3 loop reads CASSLAGVGETQYF. As DNA, the CDR3 is TGTGCCAGCAGTTTGGCAGGGGTGGGGGAGACCCAGTACTTC. The gene calls are TRBV6-5 and TRBJ2-5, with a tentative D call TRBD1 (6 bases). The CDR3 loop spans 14 amino acids. The germline V gene encodes CDR1 MNHEY and CDR2 SVGAGI. The ends were cut back, 4 bases at V and 5 bases at J, with 14 bases in the middle.

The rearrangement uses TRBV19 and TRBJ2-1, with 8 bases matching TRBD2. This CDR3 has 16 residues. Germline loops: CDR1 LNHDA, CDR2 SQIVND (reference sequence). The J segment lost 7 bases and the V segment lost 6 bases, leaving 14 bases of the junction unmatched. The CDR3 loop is CASSPRGAGGFNEQFF. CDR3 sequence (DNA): TGTGCCAGTAGCCCAAGAGGGGCGGGAGGTTTTAATGAGCAGTTCTTC.

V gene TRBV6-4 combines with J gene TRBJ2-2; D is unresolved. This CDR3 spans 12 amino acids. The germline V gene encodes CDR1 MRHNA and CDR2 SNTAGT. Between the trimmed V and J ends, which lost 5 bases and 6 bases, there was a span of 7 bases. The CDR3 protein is CASSSTAGELFF. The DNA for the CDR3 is TGTGCCAGCAGTTCGACGGCCGGGGAGCTGTTTTTT.

The CDR3 sequence: CASSALRVSEETQYF. CDR3 coding DNA: TGTGCCAGCAGTGCGTTACGAGTATCCGAAGAGACCCAGTACTTC. V gene TRBV28 combines with J gene TRBJ2-5; no clear D. Germline V gives CDR1 MDHEN, CDR2 SYDVKM. CDR3 size: 15 residues. Trimming took 5 bases from V and 3 from J, leaving 16 bases between them.

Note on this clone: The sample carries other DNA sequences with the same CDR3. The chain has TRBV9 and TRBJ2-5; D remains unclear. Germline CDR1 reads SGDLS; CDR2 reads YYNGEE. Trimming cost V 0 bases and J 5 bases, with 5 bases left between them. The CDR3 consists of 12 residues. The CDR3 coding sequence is TGTGCCAGCAGCGTAGCTGAGGAGACCCAGTACTTC. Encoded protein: CASSVAEETQYF.

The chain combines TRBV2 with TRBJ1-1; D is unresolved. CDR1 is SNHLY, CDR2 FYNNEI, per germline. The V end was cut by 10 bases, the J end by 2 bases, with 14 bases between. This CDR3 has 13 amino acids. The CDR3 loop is CATGDQPNTEAFF. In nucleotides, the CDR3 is TGTGCCACGGGAGATCAGCCCAACACTGAAGCTTTCTTT.

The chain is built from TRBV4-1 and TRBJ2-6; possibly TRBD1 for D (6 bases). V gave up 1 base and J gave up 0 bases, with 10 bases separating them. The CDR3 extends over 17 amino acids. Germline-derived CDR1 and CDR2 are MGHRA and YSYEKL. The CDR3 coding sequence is TGCGCCAGCAGCCAAGGGACAGCGCGCTCTGGGGCCAACGTCCTGACTTTC. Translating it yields CASSQGTARSGANVLTF.

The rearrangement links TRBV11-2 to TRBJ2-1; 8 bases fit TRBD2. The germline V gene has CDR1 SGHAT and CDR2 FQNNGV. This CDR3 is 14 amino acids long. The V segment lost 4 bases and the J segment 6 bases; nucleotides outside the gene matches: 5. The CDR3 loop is CASSSSGSVNEQFF. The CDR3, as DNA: TGTGCCAGCAGCTCAAGCGGGAGTGTCAATGAGCAGTTCTTC.

The CDR3 sequence: CASSLFGQGRTEAFF. The CDR3 DNA reads as TGTGCCAGCAGTTTATTTGGACAGGGAAGAACTGAAGCTTTCTTT. The genes are TRBV28 and TRBJ1-1; 8 bases line up with TRBD1. The CDR3 is 15 amino acids. Germline V lookup: CDR1 MDHEN, CDR2 SYDVKM. J gave up 5 bases and V 1 base, and 6 bases lay outside the gene matches.